These 27 T cell receptor beta chains came from one sample sequenced in a study of T cell changes during pregnancy in multiple sclerosis (dated by TCRdb to between 2019 and 2020). Library construction relied on the immunoSEQ multiplex PCR assay. What TCRdb holds here is the immuneACCESS table cut down to in-frame rearrangements. Part of the clones is not present; checked against another copy, under half of the missing clones reflect an unresolved V gene, and the others are unexplained. Within this sample are tens of thousands of clones, with about 93% of them counted one time only. The ten largest clones take up 0.43% of the sample. Here the sequenced sample was CD4+ T cells from peripheral blood mononuclear cells, taken before pregnancy. These receptors originate from a female donor with multiple sclerosis, enrolled in a pregnancy study.

This clone was observed a single time. This sequence joins TRBV11-3 and TRBJ2-3; the D gene is possibly TRBD2 (6 bases). This CDR3 has 16 amino acids. Germline values: CDR1 SGHNT, CDR2 YENEEA. V gave up 3 bases and J gave up 1 base, with 14 bases separating them. The CDR3 DNA reads TGTGCCAGCAGCTTTAGACTGGGGGGTCGCACAGATACGCAGTATTTT. This sequence encodes CASSFRLGGRTDTQYF.

The chain employs TRBV29-1 and TRBJ2-1, with 16 bases matching TRBD2. CDR3 size: 17 residues. Germline CDR1 and CDR2: SQVTM and ANQGSEA. After removal of 7 bases from V and 1 base from J, the junction contained 7 bases not matched to a gene. Written as DNA, the CDR3 is TGCAGCGGGCGGGGACTAGCGGGAGGGGCATCCTACAATGAGCAGTTCTTC. This codes for CSGRGLAGGASYNEQFF.

This chain links TRBV7-2 with TRBJ2-1, with 8 bases lining up with TRBD2. After removal of 5 bases from V and 6 bases from J, the junction contained 9 bases not matched to a gene. Germline V gene lookup returns CDR1 SGHTA and CDR2 FQGNSA. This CDR3 is 15 amino acids long. The chain's CDR3 is CASSQTGTRGNEQFF. The CDR3 DNA sequence: TGTGCCAGCAGCCAAACCGGGACTAGAGGCAATGAGCAGTTCTTC.

This chain uses TRBV2 with TRBJ2-3; 7 bases align to TRBD2. Looked up from germline, CDR1 is SNHLY and CDR2 is FYNNEI. Trimming at V came to 4 bases and at J to 3 bases, leaving 13 bases not matched to a gene. The CDR3 loop spans 17 amino acids. The CDR3 DNA reads TGTGCCAGCAGTGGGGTTTGGGGCGGGAGTGGAACAGATACGCAGTATTTT. Encoded protein: CASSGVWGGSGTDTQYF.

The chain is built from TRBV7-2 and TRBJ1-1, with D unresolved. CDR1 and CDR2 (germline): SGHTA, FQGNSA. V shed 8 bases and J shed 6 bases, with 13 bases lying between them. There are 12 residues in the CDR3. The CDR3 sequence: CASAGVSAEAFF. The CDR3 region has the DNA TGTGCCAGCGCGGGAGTTAGTGCTGAAGCTTTCTTT. The variable domain in full, with the rest retrieved from reference TRBV7-2 and TRBJ1-1, is GAGVSQSPSNKVTEKGKDVELRCDPISGHTALYWYRQSLGQGLEFLIYFQGNSAPDKSGLPSDRFSAERTGGSVSTLTIQRTQQEDSAVYLCASAGVSAEAFFGQGTRLTVV.

This chain connects TRBV19 to TRBJ1-2; TRBD1 agrees at 8 bases. This CDR3 has 14 residues. With 5 bases clipped from V and 4 bases from J, the junction kept 6 bases outside the gene matches. CDR1 is LNHDA and CDR2 is SQIVND in the germline V gene (reference sequence). The CDR3 DNA reads as TGTGCCAGTAGTCCGCGGACAGGGCGCTATGGCTACACCTTC. Protein product: CASSPRTGRYGYTF.

This rearrangement joins TRBV19 to TRBJ2-3, with 10 bases aligning to TRBD2. Germline CDR1 is LNHDA and CDR2 is SQIVND (reference sequence). V lost 4 bases to trimming and J lost 2 bases; unmatched junction nucleotides: 6. The CDR3 contains 16 residues. CDR3 region: CASSTSLAGATDTQYF. The CDR3 DNA follows: TGTGCCAGTAGTACATCGCTAGCGGGGGCCACAGATACGCAGTATTTT. Using reference TRBV19 and TRBJ2-3 for the parts outside the CDR3, the full variable domain is DGGITQSPKYLFRKEGQNVTLSCEQNLNHDAMYWYRQDPGQGLRLIYYSQIVNDFQKGDIAEGYSVSREKKESFPLTVTSAQKNPTAFYLCASSTSLAGATDTQYFGPGTRLTVL.

Here the CDR3 DNA reads TGTGCCAGCAGCTTTATAATCCAGGTGCCAGGATCGAACACCGGGGAGCTGTTTTTT. This gives the protein CASSFIIQVPGSNTGELFF. The V and J genes are TRBV7-8 and TRBJ2-2; D unresolved. V dropped 3 bases and J dropped 0 bases, with 20 bases sitting between them. CDR1 and CDR2 from the germline V gene are SGHVS and FQNEAQ. The CDR3 length is 19 residues.

The chain combines TRBV5-1 with TRBJ1-4; 7 bases align to TRBD1. This CDR3 comprises 14 residues. J gave up 5 bases and V 2 bases, and 3 bases lay outside the gene matches. The germline gives CDR1 SGHRS, CDR2 YFSETQ. CDR3 sequence: CASSLGGLNEKLFF. CDR3 nucleotide sequence: TGCGCCAGCAGCTTAGGGGGCCTAAATGAAAAACTGTTTTTT.

The rearrangement joins TRBV7-2 to TRBJ1-2, with TRBD1 as a possible D gene (5 bases). The length of the CDR3 is 18 residues. Germline CDR1 is SGHTA and CDR2 is FQGNSA. Trimming took 8 bases from V and 4 from J, leaving 29 bases between them. In DNA, the CDR3 is TGTGCCAGCTCAGAATCGGGCAGGGCAAGCGCCTTCGGCTATGGCTACACCTTC. Protein: CASSESGRASAFGYGYTF.

The chain's CDR3 is CASSQVGGRGHLGGYTF. The CDR3 DNA is TGCGCCAGCAGCCAAGTGGGGGGCAGGGGGCACCTCGGTGGCTACACCTTC. V and J are TRBV4-1 and TRBJ1-2; 8 positions agree with TRBD1. This CDR3 region has 17 residues. Looked up from germline, CDR1 is MGHRA and CDR2 is YSYEKL. V trimming: 1 base; J trimming: 7 bases; junction bases outside the gene matches: 14.

This chain uses TRBV10-3 with TRBJ1-1; 7 bases match TRBD1. Germline loops: CDR1 ENHRY, CDR2 SYGVKD. Germline trimming cut 10 bases from V and 1 base from J; bases unmatched to any gene: 9. The CDR3 sequence is 14 residues long. CDR3 residues: CATETEGANTEAFF. Here the CDR3 DNA reads TGTGCCACCGAGACCGAGGGGGCGAACACTGAAGCTTTCTTT.

This chain links TRBV29-1 with TRBJ2-5; 7 bases are a match to TRBD1. This CDR3 contains 13 residues. CDR1 SQVTM and CDR2 ANQGSEA come from the germline V gene. V shed 6 bases and J 4 bases; nucleotides not matched to a gene: 8. The CDR3 DNA reads TGCAGCGTCTTACAGGGGAACCGAGAGACCCAGTACTTC. It translates to CSVLQGNRETQYF.

The chain combines TRBV6-1 with TRBJ1-4; possible D gene TRBD1, 5 bases. Trimming pared 1 base from V and 3 bases from J, leaving 15 bases between. CDR1 is MNHNS, CDR2 SASEGT, per germline. The CDR3 spans 17 residues. CDR3 bases: TGTGCCAGCAGTGAAGGCGGGGGAGGGAGGGCTAATGAAAAACTGTTTTTT. Amino acid sequence: CASSEGGGGRANEKLFF.

The rearrangement uses TRBV16 and TRBJ2-1, with D perhaps matching TRBD1 (5 bases). This CDR3 contains 14 residues. The germline V and J ends were trimmed by 4 bases and 9 bases, with 16 bases remaining between them. Per germline, CDR1 KGHSY and CDR2 FQNENV. Written as DNA, the CDR3 is TGTGCCAGCAGCCGGGGCTTAAGCACCGGTGAGCAGTTCTTC. Amino acid sequence: CASSRGLSTGEQFF. Full variable domain (remainder filled in from reference TRBV16 and TRBJ2-1): GEEVAQTPKHLVRGEGQKAKLYCAPIKGHSYVFWYQQVLKNEFKFLISFQNENVFDETGMPKERFSAKCLPNSPCSLEIQATKLEDSAVYFCASSRGLSTGEQFFGPGTRLTVL.

The chain employs TRBV4-3 and TRBJ2-7; D not resolved. Germline lookup yields CDR1 LGHNA and CDR2 YSLEER. The CDR3 runs 16 residues. V lost 1 base to trimming and J lost 5 bases, with 18 bases between them. This CDR3 reads CASSQGALSLSDEQYF. CDR3 bases: TGCGCCAGCAGCCAAGGGGCTTTGAGCCTCTCGGACGAGCAGTACTTC.

This chain uses TRBV28 with TRBJ1-5, with D perhaps matching TRBD1 (5 bases). The V end lost 8 bases, the J end lost 2 bases, and 13 bases lay between the germline ends. This CDR3 is 14 amino acids long. Germline CDR1 and CDR2: MDHEN and SYDVKM. The CDR3 region is CASFQGGGNQPQHF. The DNA of the CDR3 is TGTGCCAGCTTCCAGGGCGGAGGCAATCAGCCCCAGCATTTT.

This rearrangement joins TRBV5-4 to TRBJ2-5, with D unclear. The CDR3 sequence is 14 residues long. V shed 0 bases and J shed 5 bases, with 11 bases lying between them. Germline V gives CDR1 SGHNT, CDR2 YYREEE (reference sequence). The CDR3: CASSLDSYEETQYF. The CDR3 bases are TGTGCCAGCAGCTTGGACTCGTATGAGGAGACCCAGTACTTC.

This chain uses TRBV30 with TRBJ2-5; a possible D gene is TRBD1 (5 bases). The V gene lost 5 bases and the J gene lost 7 bases, with 14 bases spanning the gap. The CDR3 is 12 amino acids. The germline gives CDR1 GTSNPN, CDR2 SVGIG (reference sequence). The CDR3 region has the DNA TGTGCCTGGGGACCAGGGTTGGGGACCCAGTACTTC. Encoded protein: CAWGPGLGTQYF.

The chain links TRBV28 to TRBJ2-7, with D perhaps TRBD2 (6 bases). V gave up 8 bases and J gave up 7 bases, with 18 bases separating them. Germline lookup yields CDR1 MDHEN and CDR2 SYDVKM. The CDR3 consists of 13 residues. The CDR3 DNA follows: TGTGCCAGCCGGTCGCCGGGACTCCCAGAGCAGTACTTC. Translating it yields CASRSPGLPEQYF.

This clone has just a few counts. CDR3 region: CAWRTGTYTEAFF. The CDR3 DNA sequence: TGTGCCTGGAGGACAGGGACGTATACTGAAGCTTTCTTT. The chain combines TRBV30 with TRBJ1-1; 7 nucleotides match TRBD1. Unmatched junction bases numbered 6, after V lost 3 bases and J lost 5 bases. The V gene's germline CDR1 is GTSNPN and CDR2 SVGIG (reference sequence). The length of the CDR3 is 13 residues.

This clone was observed a single time. This same CDR3 is encoded by further DNA sequences in the sample. The chain joins TRBV19 to TRBJ1-2; TRBD1 is a possible D gene (6 bases). V lost 1 base, J lost 8 bases, and 8 bases lay in between. Germline V gives CDR1 LNHDA, CDR2 SQIVND (reference sequence). There are 12 residues in the CDR3. CDR3 DNA: TGTGCCAGTAGTATAGGGGGGCGCGGCTACACCTTC. Translated: CASSIGGRGYTF.

This chain links TRBV6-1 with TRBJ2-5; D is perhaps TRBD1 (10 bases). There are 15 residues in the CDR3. Per germline, CDR1 MNHNS and CDR2 SASEGT. V was cut by 1 base and J by 9 bases, with 18 bases left in between. CDR3 in DNA: TGTGCCAGCAGTGAAGTTCCTAGCGGGACAGGGGCCCAGTACTTC. Residues: CASSEVPSGTGAQYF.

The chain employs TRBV4-1 and TRBJ2-2, with 9 nucleotides matching TRBD1. The CDR3 sequence is 16 residues long. V dropped 0 bases and J dropped 3; count of bases not matched to a gene: 2. The germline gives CDR1 MGHRA, CDR2 YSYEKL. CDR3 nucleotide sequence: TGCGCCAGCAGCCAAGATGGGACAGGGTACACCGGGGAGCTGTTTTTT. Amino acids: CASSQDGTGYTGELFF.

V is TRBV5-4 and J is TRBJ2-5, with TRBD1 matching 8 bases. Germline V gene lookup returns CDR1 SGHNT and CDR2 YYREEE (reference sequence). V was clipped by 4 bases and J by 5 bases; unmatched bases: 10. This CDR3 has 15 amino acids. Written as DNA, the CDR3 is TGTGCCAGCAGCACCTCAGGGGGCGGATTGGAGACCCAGTACTTC. Its translation: CASSTSGGGLETQYF.

The gene calls are TRBV6-5 and TRBJ1-2; 7 positions agree with TRBD1. The CDR3 loop spans 13 amino acids. V shed 5 bases, J shed 4 bases, and the junction held 4 bases outside the gene matches. Germline CDR1 MNHEY, CDR2 SVGAGI. The CDR3 loop is CASSPGQVYGYTF. The CDR3 coding sequence is TGTGCCAGCAGTCCTGGACAGGTCTATGGCTACACCTTC.

The CDR3 DNA reads as TGTGCCAGCAGTAATCGTTACTTGACACAAAGTCGGGCCAACGTCCTGACTTTC. Amino acid sequence: CASSNRYLTQSRANVLTF. The chain employs TRBV28 and TRBJ2-6; D gene ambiguous. This CDR3 spans 18 amino acids. Germline V CDR1 and CDR2: MDHEN, SYDVKM. Trimming pared 5 bases from V and 5 bases from J, leaving 22 bases between.